This entry describes one T cell receptor (beta chain). Its antigen is unknown. Per-base qualities were not stored, and no clone one base away is much larger. At one collaborating source in Seattle, patients were enrolled during active infection and were followed longitudinally through the course of disease. Collaborating institutions collected whole blood in K2EDTA tubes following their own protocols. For TCRbeta analysis, collaborators shipped samples as frozen whole blood, isolated PBMCs, or DNA extracted from either of those sample types. This sample was included in a study of blood T cell repertoires in COVID-19 (TCRdb year 2020). Turning to the overall study: Samples covering the acute and convalescent phases of COVID-19 were provided by collaborators in the United States, Italy and Spain. The material from the prospective study consisted of cDNA or gDNA derived from T cells, B-cell-depleted T cells, or PBMCs. The dataset comprised deeply sampled blood TCRbeta repertoires from subjects exposed to, actively infected with, or recovered from COVID-19. The repertoires were released in a freely available public database meant as a resource for research on the immune response to SARS-CoV-2. The samples were drawn from two sources: the first 160 participants of the ongoing ImmuneRACE study, and 1,000 to 1,500 subjects contributed by 6 global collaborators. A de-identified subject ID, COVID-19 status, age in years and sex were almost always included in the sample metadata. HLA class I and class II types, where available, came from metadata supplied by the sample provider rather than from assay-based typing. What the work shows at the level of the full study, not this receptor alone: The amount of clinical and demographic metadata varied by source and participant and was provided uncurated.

The immunoSEQ Assay, a bias-controlled multiplex PCR, was used to amplify TCRbeta CDR3 regions from genomic DNA. On the study's bioinformatics: Nucleated cell counts per sample were estimated from amplification of reference gene primers within the assay. Sequence reads were collapsed and filtered to measure the absolute abundance of every unique TCRbeta CDR3 rearrangement. For each sample, productive Simpson clonality was calculated as the square root of Simpson's diversity index across productive rearrangements. What TCRdb holds here is the immuneACCESS table cut down to in-frame rearrangements. Part of the clones is not present; checked against another copy, under half of the missing clones reflect an unresolved V gene, and the others are unexplained. D and trimming come from the DNA, and the V and J calls and clone size come from that table. The sample contains 430,000 or so clones, 85% to 90% of them found a single time. The ten largest clones take up 0.7% to 1% of the sample.

The sequenced sample consisted of peripheral blood. This sequence originates from a man aged 18 to 30 with COVID-19, enrolled during active disease.

The DNA sequence reads TGTGCCAGCGACCTCAGCCACAGGAGCGAAGCTTTCTTT. This yields the protein CASDLSHRSEAFF. The chain couples TRBV2 to TRBJ1-1, and perhaps TRBD1 as D gene, on 5 matching bases. The CDR3 sequence holds 13 residues, the cysteine and phenylalanine included. Solely the CDR3 DNA is kept, with 39 bases framed from the first base. CDR1 and CDR2 were assigned from the germline V gene as SNHLY and FYNNEI. V is cut by 8 bases and J by 8 bases, and the space between the germline ends is 18 bases. Here the CDR3 is joined to the reference TRBV2 and TRBJ1-1 genes, and the full variable domain is: EPEVTQTPSHQVTQMGQEVILRCVPISNHLYFYWYRQILGQKVEFLVSFYNNEISEKSEIFDDQFSVERPDGSNFTLKIRSTKLEDSAMYFCASDLSHRSEAFFGQGTRLTVV.